The next 7 T cell receptor beta chains were all read from a single sample in a study of T cells after posttransplantation cyclophosphamide. The data were produced by immunoSEQ multiplex PCR, yet TCRdb's version contains in-frame clones alone and is incomplete. In the table there are around 20,000 clones, around 98% of which are singletons. The naive gate required viable CD3+CD4+ or CD3+CD8+ cells with CCR7+CD45RA+CD45RO-CD95-CD27+CD28+ phenotype. The sample was naive CD4+ T cells sorted from PBMCs. The receptors were sampled from a man aged 45-65 years in good health, CMV-negative, and a related stem cell transplant donor.

The V gene is TRBV7-8, the J gene TRBJ2-2; 11 bases align to TRBD2. Per the germline V gene, CDR1 is SGHVS and CDR2 is FQNEAQ. V was clipped by 4 bases and J by 6 bases; unmatched bases: 13. The CDR3 is 18 residues long. Written as DNA, the CDR3 is TGTGCCAGCAGCTGGGGAGTCACTAGCGGGAGATGGGCCGGGGAGCTGTTTTTT. Amino acid sequence: CASSWGVTSGRWAGELFF.

The rearrangement links TRBV9 to TRBJ2-1; 7 nucleotides align to TRBD2. Germline assignment: CDR1 SGDLS and CDR2 YYNGEE. The V segment lost 0 bases and the J segment 7 bases; nucleotides outside the gene matches: 1. This CDR3 comprises 13 residues. The CDR3 DNA reads TGTGCCAGCAGCGTAGGACTAGCAAATGAGCAGTTCTTC. Amino acids: CASSVGLANEQFF.

This chain uses TRBV19 with TRBJ2-1; 9 bases are a match to TRBD1. Germline CDR1 is LNHDA and CDR2 is SQIVND (reference sequence). Trimming took 7 bases from V and 7 from J; bases not matched to a gene: 11. The CDR3 runs 15 residues. CDR3 sequence: CASTPLGQGWNEQFF. The CDR3 coding sequence is TGTGCCAGTACTCCCTTGGGACAGGGTTGGAATGAGCAGTTCTTC.

V gene TRBV4-1 combines with J gene TRBJ2-7; 9 bases are a match to TRBD2. The CDR3 is 20 amino acids. With V trimmed by 1 base and J by 7 bases, 23 bases remained unmatched. Germline V gene sequence: CDR1 MGHRA, CDR2 YSYEKL. The CDR3 bases are TGCGCCAGCAGCCAAGCAGGAGGGGGCGGACTAGCGACCTTAGGCCGGGAGCAGTACTTC. Encoded protein: CASSQAGGGGLATLGREQYF.

This chain uses TRBV6-4 with TRBJ2-3, with 7 bases lining up with TRBD1. The V gene's germline CDR1 is MRHNA and CDR2 SNTAGT. This CDR3 is 17 amino acids long. V shed 3 bases and J 6 bases; nucleotides not matched to a gene: 15. CDR3 amino acids: CASSEARGPGLADTQYF. CDR3 coding DNA: TGTGCCAGCAGTGAGGCGAGGGGGCCCGGGCTGGCGGATACGCAGTATTTT.

The V and J genes are TRBV10-3 and TRBJ2-7; possible D gene TRBD1, 6 bases. This CDR3 has 13 residues. Germline V gene lookup returns CDR1 ENHRY and CDR2 SYGVKD. V lost 6 bases, J lost 3 bases, and 12 bases lay in between. CDR3 sequence: CAISATGSYEQYF. The DNA of the CDR3 is TGTGCCATCAGCGCAACAGGGAGCTACGAGCAGTACTTC.

The chain joins TRBV6-6 to TRBJ2-1; perhaps TRBD2 as D (5 bases). CDR3 length equals 15 residues. CDR1 is MNHNY, CDR2 SVGAGI, per germline (reference sequence). V lost 0 bases to trimming and J lost 8 bases, with 14 bases between them. The CDR3 coding sequence is TGTGCCAGCAGTTACTCGTGGGAGAGACTCCATGAGCAGTTCTTC. Protein sequence: CASSYSWERLHEQFF.